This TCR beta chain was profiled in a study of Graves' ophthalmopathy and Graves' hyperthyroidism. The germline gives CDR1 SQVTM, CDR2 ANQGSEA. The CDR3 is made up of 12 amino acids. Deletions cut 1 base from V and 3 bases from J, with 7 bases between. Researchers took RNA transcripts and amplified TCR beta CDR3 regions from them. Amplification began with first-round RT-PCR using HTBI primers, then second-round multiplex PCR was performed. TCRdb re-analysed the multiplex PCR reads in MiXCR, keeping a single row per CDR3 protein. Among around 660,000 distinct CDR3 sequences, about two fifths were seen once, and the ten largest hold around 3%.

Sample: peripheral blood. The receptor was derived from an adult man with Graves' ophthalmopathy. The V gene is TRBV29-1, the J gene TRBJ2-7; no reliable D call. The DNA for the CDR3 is TGCAGCGTTGAAGCGGACGACTACGAGCAGTACTTC. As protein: CSVEADDYEQYF.